This is a list of T cell receptor beta chains from one sample in a study of cytomegalovirus exposure and HLA in healthy donors. Libraries were prepared by immunoSEQ multiplex PCR; TCRdb keeps only in-frame clonotypes and omits some of them. Its table lists roughly 60,000 clones. Sample: PBMCs. These receptors originate from a male donor in good health and CMV-seronegative. The conserved cysteine and the conserved F or W are not part of the CDR3 here. Fields, in order: J gene, V gene, D gene, CDR3 protein. A D gene is named only where the DNA matches it firmly.

>TRBJ1-5|TRBV7-2|.
ASSRQRLGPQH
>TRBJ2-3|TRBV19|TRBD2
ASTPASGDSTDKQY
>TRBJ1-6|TRBV5-3|.
ARSFQGTSCSYNSPLH
>TRBJ2-5|TRBV6-6|.
ASAPGGVMETQY
>TRBJ2-3|TRBV29-1|TRBD1
SVGDRGLDTQY
>TRBJ1-4|TRBV18|.
ASSPQGYDEKLF
>TRBJ1-2|TRBV5-5|.
ASSTDSYGYT
>TRBJ1-1|TRBV19|.
ASSRQAGTEAF
>TRBJ1-1|TRBV6-6|TRBD1
ASRNTGGTEAF
>TRBJ2-5|TRBV2|TRBD1
ASSRQGVRHTPQY
>TRBJ2-7|TRBV27|.
ASSLEGSYEQY
>TRBJ2-6|TRBV4-3|TRBD1
ASSQDRGSGANVLT
>TRBJ1-1|TRBV14|.
ASSQDLASGAF
>TRBJ2-3|TRBV7-2|.
ASSSGTSTDTQY
>TRBJ1-5|TRBV4-3|TRBD1
ASSQSQGVGPQH